These 20 T cell receptor beta chains came from one sample sequenced in a study of OX40 agonist ivuxolimab in advanced cancers. Generated by immunoSEQ multiplex PCR, the TCRdb table keeps only in-frame clones and is missing some. The repertoire includes about 84,000 clones, more than 80% of them detected once, and approximately 0.2% sits in the top ten. The sequenced sample was CD4+ or CD8+ T cells sorted from blood, obtained in a trial of the OX40 agonist ivuxolimab. The source of these receptors is an adult with an advanced solid tumor such as melanoma, head and neck, liver or kidney cancer.

In nucleotides, the CDR3 is TGCGCCAGCAGCTTCCGTGGCGACGGGGTTTATGGCTACACCTTC. This gives the protein CASSFRGDGVYGYTF. This sequence joins TRBV5-1 and TRBJ1-2; D call uncertain. This CDR3 comprises 15 residues. V lost 2 bases, J lost 5 bases, and 16 bases lay in between. Germline V gene data show CDR1 as SGHRS and CDR2 as YFSETQ.

This chain uses TRBV5-6 with TRBJ2-7; TRBD1 agrees at 7 bases. CDR3 length equals 15 residues. V trimming: 4 bases; J trimming: 2 bases; junction bases outside the gene matches: 9. The germline gives CDR1 SGHDT, CDR2 YYEEEE. The CDR3 nucleotides are TGTGCCAGCAGCGATTTACGACAGGGCGCCTACGAGCAGTACGTC. Protein sequence: CASSDLRQGAYEQYV.

The genes are TRBV29-1 and TRBJ2-6, with D possibly TRBD2 on 5 matching bases. CDR3 length equals 13 residues. Deletions cut 7 bases from V and 4 bases from J, with 11 bases between. Germline V CDR1 and CDR2: SQVTM, ANQGSEA. The CDR3 nucleotides read TGCAGCGCCGGGGAGTGGGGGGCCAACGTCCTGACTTTC. The encoded protein is CSAGEWGANVLTF.

The V call is TRBV30, the J call TRBJ2-7; weak D call: TRBD1 (5 bases). CDR1 and CDR2 from the germline V gene are GTSNPN and SVGIG (reference sequence). The CDR3 covers 15 residues. The V end lost 3 bases, the J end lost 0 bases, and 15 bases lay between the germline ends. CDR3 nucleotide sequence: TGTGCCTGGAGAGTAAGGGGCCTACTCTCCTACGAGCAGTACGTC. It encodes CAWRVRGLLSYEQYV.

J is TRBJ2-2 and V is TRBV5-1; D unresolved. CDR3 size: 15 residues. V lost 4 bases to trimming and J lost 6 bases, with 16 bases between them. CDR1 SGHRS and CDR2 YFSETQ come from the germline V gene. The DNA for the CDR3 is TGCGCCAGCAGCATTACAGCGTTGCAAGCCGGGGAGCTGTTTTTT. This translates into CASSITALQAGELFF.

V usage is TRBV6-1 and J usage is TRBJ1-2, with D maybe TRBD1 (5 bases). The V end lost 0 bases, the J end lost 4 bases, and 12 bases lay between the germline ends. CDR1 MNHNS and CDR2 SASEGT come from the germline V gene. The CDR3 covers 15 residues. The CDR3 loop reads CASSEAGRQTYGYTF. The CDR3 DNA follows: TGTGCCAGCAGTGAAGCGGGGAGACAGACCTATGGCTACACCTTC.

The J gene is TRBJ2-7, the V gene TRBV11-2; 8 bases line up with TRBD1. V shed 3 bases, J shed 0 bases, and the junction held 4 bases outside the gene matches. The CDR3 is 15 residues long. The germline V gene has CDR1 SGHAT and CDR2 FQNNGV. In DNA, the CDR3 is TGTGCCAGCAGCTTTGACAGGGGCCTCTCCTACGAGCAGTACTTC. Protein product: CASSFDRGLSYEQYF.

This clone has just a few counts. At one end the junction does not follow the germline gene, possibly because of a read error. The CDR3 spells CASSVDRGNTGELFF. The CDR3 region has the DNA TGTGCCAGTAGTGTAGACAGGGGGAACACCGGGGAGCTGTTTTTT. V usage is TRBV19 and J usage is TRBJ2-2; 8 bases are shared with TRBD1. The CDR3 is made up of 15 amino acids. Germline V lookup: CDR1 LNHDA, CDR2 SQIVND (reference sequence). Full variable domain (remainder filled in from reference TRBV19 and TRBJ2-2): DGGITQSPKYLFRKEGQNVTLSCEQNLNHDAMYWYRQDPGQGLRLIYYSQIVNDFQKGDIAEGYSVSREKKESFPLTVTSAQKNPTAFYLCASSVDRGNTGELFFGEGSRLTVL.

This clone was recorded only once. The chain couples TRBV28 to TRBJ2-1; tentative D call: TRBD1 (10 bases). Germline loops: CDR1 MDHEN, CDR2 SYDVKM. The CDR3 is 19 residues long. V lost 6 bases, J lost 9 bases, and 33 bases lay in between. The CDR3 protein is CASSPPPTRQGARGGEQFF. The CDR3 DNA reads as TGTGCCAGCAGCCCTCCTCCGACGAGACAGGGGGCGCGGGGGGGTGAGCAGTTCTTC.

This chain joins TRBV5-6 and TRBJ1-5; TRBD1 agrees at 9 bases. The CDR3 spans 18 residues. V shed 2 bases, J shed 2 bases, and the junction held 11 bases outside the gene matches. CDR1 and CDR2 (germline): SGHDT, YYEEEE. CDR3 amino acids: CASSLSGTGTMGNQPQHF. Here the CDR3 DNA reads TGTGCCAGCAGCTTATCCGGGACAGGGACGATGGGCAATCAGCCCCAGCATTTT.

The sample holds a few counts of this clone. The chain carries TRBV4-2 and TRBJ1-2; D is possibly TRBD1 (6 bases). Germline V gene lookup returns CDR1 LGHNA and CDR2 YNFKEQ. The CDR3 is 14 amino acids. Trimming took 3 bases from V and 8 from J, leaving 16 bases between them. CDR3 region: CASSQPWGPWGYTF. As DNA, the CDR3 is TGTGCCAGCAGCCAGCCTTGGGGGCCCTGGGGCTACACCTTC.

The chain couples TRBV7-9 to TRBJ2-2, with D possibly TRBD2 on 6 matching bases. Germline lookup yields CDR1 SEHNR and CDR2 FQNEAQ (reference sequence). V gave up 5 bases and J gave up 3 bases, with 25 bases separating them. The CDR3 length is 19 residues. The CDR3 region is CASSHIGVLAGSYTGELFF. The CDR3 DNA sequence: TGTGCCAGCAGCCATATAGGGGTCCTGGCGGGATCTTACACCGGGGAGCTGTTTTTT.

The chain's CDR3 is CSARGGDTQYF. The CDR3, as DNA: TGCAGTGCTAGAGGTGGGGATACGCAGTATTTT. V and J are TRBV20-1 and TRBJ2-3, with D unresolved. This CDR3 is 11 amino acids long. The germline V gene encodes CDR1 DFQATT and CDR2 SNEGSKA (reference sequence). Trimming cost V 1 base and J 6 bases, with 5 bases left between them.

The chain links TRBV18 to TRBJ1-1; D gene ambiguous. This CDR3 contains 14 residues. Germline lookup yields CDR1 KGHSH and CDR2 LQKENI. Trimming left V 3 bases short and J 0 bases short, with 8 bases between. The CDR3 bases are TGTGCCAGCTCACCTCGGGGAATGAACACTGAAGCTTTCTTT. Residues: CASSPRGMNTEAFF.

This rearrangement joins TRBV28 to TRBJ2-7, with 8 positions matching TRBD1. V shed 6 bases and J 6 bases; nucleotides not matched to a gene: 10. Germline assignment: CDR1 MDHEN and CDR2 SYDVKM. The CDR3 extends over 14 amino acids. CDR3 sequence: CASSSPGTGPEQYV. For the CDR3, the DNA is TGTGCCAGCAGCAGCCCCGGGACAGGTCCCGAGCAGTACGTC.

The chain joins TRBV29-1 to TRBJ2-4; a possible D gene is TRBD1 (7 bases). Germline-derived CDR1 and CDR2 are SQVTM and ANQGSEA. Trimming removed 2 bases at V and 6 bases at J, with 8 bases between. The CDR3 consists of 12 residues. The CDR3 spells CSVEQGGNIQYF. DNA of the CDR3: TGCAGCGTTGAACAGGGGGGAAACATTCAGTACTTC. Full variable domain (remainder filled in from reference TRBV29-1 and TRBJ2-4): SAVISQKPSRDICQRGTSLTIQCQVDSQVTMMFWYRQQPGQSLTLIATANQGSEATYESGFVIDKFPISRPNLTFSTLTVSNMSPEDSSIYLCSVEQGGNIQYFGAGTRLSVL.

The chain recombines TRBV18 with TRBJ1-1; 7 bases agree with TRBD1. The CDR3 loop spans 15 amino acids. Trimming removed 3 bases from V and 6 bases from J; junction bases left unmatched: 10. In germline, CDR1 is KGHSH, CDR2 LQKENI. CDR3 protein: CASSPTTGRSAEAFF. The CDR3 DNA is TGTGCCAGCTCACCGACGACAGGGAGGTCAGCTGAAGCTTTCTTT.

V is TRBV12-5 and J is TRBJ1-5; 10 nucleotides align to TRBD1. CDR1 is LGHNT and CDR2 is FRNRAP in the germline V gene. This CDR3 is built from 19 residues. V gave up 2 bases and J gave up 1 base; unmatched junction bases: 11. The DNA of the CDR3 is TGTGCTAGTGGTTTGCTCCATCCCGGGACAGGGGTAAGCAATCAGCCCCAGCATTTT. Protein sequence: CASGLLHPGTGVSNQPQHF. The variable domain in full, completed from reference TRBV12-5 and TRBJ1-5, reads DARVTQTPRHKVTEMGQEVTMRCQPILGHNTVFWYRQTMMQGLELLAYFRNRAPLDDSGMPKDRFSAEMPDATLATLKIQPSEPRDSAVYFCASGLLHPGTGVSNQPQHFGDGTRLSIL.

The chain uses TRBV6-5 and TRBJ1-1, with a possible D match to TRBD1 (6 bases). This CDR3 has 14 amino acids. Trimming pared 6 bases from V and 5 bases from J, leaving 16 bases between. Germline V CDR1 and CDR2: MNHEY, SVGAGI. CDR3 nucleotide sequence: TGTGCCAGCAGCTCCGCCGGGACAACAACTGAAGCTTTCTTT. Amino acid sequence: CASSSAGTTTEAFF.

The CDR3 coding sequence is TGTGCCAGCAGTGACATGCGCACAGATACGCAGTATTTT. Amino acid sequence: CASSDMRTDTQYF. The chain carries TRBV25-1 and TRBJ2-3; unclear D gene. V lost 3 bases and J 1 base, leaving 5 bases between the germline ends. The CDR3 contains 13 residues. Germline V lookup: CDR1 MGHDK, CDR2 SYGVNS.